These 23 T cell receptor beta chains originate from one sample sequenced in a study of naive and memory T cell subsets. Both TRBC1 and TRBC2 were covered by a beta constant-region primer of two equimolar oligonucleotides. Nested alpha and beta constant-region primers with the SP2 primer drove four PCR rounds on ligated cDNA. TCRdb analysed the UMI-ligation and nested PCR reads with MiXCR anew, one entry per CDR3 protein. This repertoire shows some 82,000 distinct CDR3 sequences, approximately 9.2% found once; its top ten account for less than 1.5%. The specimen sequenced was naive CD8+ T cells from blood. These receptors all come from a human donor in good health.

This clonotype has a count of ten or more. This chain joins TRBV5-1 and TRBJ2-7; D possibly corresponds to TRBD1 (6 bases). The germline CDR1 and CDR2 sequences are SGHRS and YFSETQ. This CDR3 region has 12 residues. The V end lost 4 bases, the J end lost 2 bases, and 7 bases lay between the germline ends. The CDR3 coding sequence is TGCGCCAGCAGCGGGGACACCTACGAGCAGTACTTC. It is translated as CASSGDTYEQYF.

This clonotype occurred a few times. The CDR3 protein is CSARVEHDRLFVTYEQYF. The CDR3 region has the DNA TGCAGTGCTAGGGTAGAACATGACAGGTTGTTTGTAACCTACGAGCAGTACTTC. The chain recombines TRBV20-1 with TRBJ2-7; D is perhaps TRBD1 (6 bases). CDR3 length: 18 residues. Germline values: CDR1 DFQATT, CDR2 SNEGSKA (reference sequence). Trimming shortened V by 3 bases and J by 2 bases, and 26 bases separated the two germline ends.

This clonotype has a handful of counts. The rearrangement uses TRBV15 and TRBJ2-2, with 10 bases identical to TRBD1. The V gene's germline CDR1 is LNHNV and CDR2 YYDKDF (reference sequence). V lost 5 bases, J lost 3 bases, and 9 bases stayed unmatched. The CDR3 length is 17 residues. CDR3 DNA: TGTGCCACCAGCGAAGACAGGGGGCTTCAGGACACCGGGGAGCTGTTTTTT. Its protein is CATSEDRGLQDTGELFF.

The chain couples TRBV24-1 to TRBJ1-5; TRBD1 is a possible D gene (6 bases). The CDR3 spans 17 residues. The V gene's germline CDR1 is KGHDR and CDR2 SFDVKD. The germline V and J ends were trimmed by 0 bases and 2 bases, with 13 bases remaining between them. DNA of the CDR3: TGTGCCACCAGTGATTTGCCAGGGGACAATTGCAATCAGCCCCAGCATTTT. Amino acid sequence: CATSDLPGDNCNQPQHF.

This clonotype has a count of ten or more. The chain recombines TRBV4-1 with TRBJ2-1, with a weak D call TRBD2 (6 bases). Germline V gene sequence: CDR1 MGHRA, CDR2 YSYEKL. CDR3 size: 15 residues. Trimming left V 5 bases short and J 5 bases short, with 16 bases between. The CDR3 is CASSSSGVTHNEQFF. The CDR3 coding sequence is TGCGCCAGCAGCTCCTCGGGAGTCACCCACAATGAGCAGTTCTTC.

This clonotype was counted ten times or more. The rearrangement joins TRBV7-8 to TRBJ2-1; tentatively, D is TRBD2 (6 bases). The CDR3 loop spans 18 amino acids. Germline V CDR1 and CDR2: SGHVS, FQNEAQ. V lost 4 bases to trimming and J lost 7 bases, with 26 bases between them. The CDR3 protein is CASSSPPLRSGSHNEQFF. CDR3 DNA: TGTGCCAGCAGCTCCCCACCCCTCCGGAGCGGGTCTCATAATGAGCAGTTCTTC.

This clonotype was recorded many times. The CDR3 coding sequence is TGTGCCAGCAGCCAAGGCGGCAGGGGGCCTGGGGCCAACGTCCTGACTTTC. Protein product: CASSQGGRGPGANVLTF. J is TRBJ2-6 and V is TRBV4-2; 8 bases are shared with TRBD1. Germline V gives CDR1 LGHNA, CDR2 YNFKEQ. The CDR3 runs to 17 residues. Unmatched junction bases numbered 4, after V lost 1 base and J lost 2 bases.

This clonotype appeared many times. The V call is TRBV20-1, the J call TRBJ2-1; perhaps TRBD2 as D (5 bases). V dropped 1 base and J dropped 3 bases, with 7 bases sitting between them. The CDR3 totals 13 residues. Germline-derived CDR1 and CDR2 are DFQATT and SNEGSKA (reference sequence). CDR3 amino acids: CSARVDYYNEQFF. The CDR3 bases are TGCAGTGCTAGAGTTGACTACTACAATGAGCAGTTCTTC.

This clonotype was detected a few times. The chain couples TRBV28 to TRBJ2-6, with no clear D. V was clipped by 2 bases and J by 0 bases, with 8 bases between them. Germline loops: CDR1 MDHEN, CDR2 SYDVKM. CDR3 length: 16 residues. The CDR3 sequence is CASSLSGVSGANVLTF. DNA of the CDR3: TGTGCCAGCAGTTTAAGTGGGGTCTCTGGGGCCAACGTCCTGACTTTC. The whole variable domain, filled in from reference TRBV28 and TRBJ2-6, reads DVKVTQSSRYLVKRTGEKVFLECVQDMDHENMFWYRQDPGLGLRLIYFSYDVKMKEKGDIPEGYSVSREKKERFSLILESASTNQTSMYLCASSLSGVSGANVLTFGAGSRLTVL.

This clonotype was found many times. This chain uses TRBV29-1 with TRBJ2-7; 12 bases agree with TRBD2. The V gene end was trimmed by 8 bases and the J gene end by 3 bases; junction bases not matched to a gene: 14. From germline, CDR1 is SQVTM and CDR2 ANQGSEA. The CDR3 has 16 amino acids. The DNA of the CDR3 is TGCAGCTACCGAGGGAGGGGGACTAGCGGGCTCTACGAGCAGTACTTC. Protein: CSYRGRGTSGLYEQYF.

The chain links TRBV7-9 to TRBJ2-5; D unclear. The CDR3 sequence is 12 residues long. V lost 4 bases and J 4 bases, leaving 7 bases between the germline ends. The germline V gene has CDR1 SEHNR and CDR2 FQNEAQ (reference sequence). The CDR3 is CASSSLLETQYF. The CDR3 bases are TGTGCCAGCAGCTCCCTGTTAGAGACCCAGTACTTC.

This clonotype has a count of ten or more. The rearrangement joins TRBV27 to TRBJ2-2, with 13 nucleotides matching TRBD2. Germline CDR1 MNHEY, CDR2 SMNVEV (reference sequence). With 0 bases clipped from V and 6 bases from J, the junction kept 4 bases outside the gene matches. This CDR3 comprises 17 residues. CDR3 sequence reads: CASSLSRTSGRAGELFF. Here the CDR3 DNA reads TGTGCCAGCAGTTTATCAAGGACTAGCGGGAGAGCCGGGGAGCTGTTTTTT.

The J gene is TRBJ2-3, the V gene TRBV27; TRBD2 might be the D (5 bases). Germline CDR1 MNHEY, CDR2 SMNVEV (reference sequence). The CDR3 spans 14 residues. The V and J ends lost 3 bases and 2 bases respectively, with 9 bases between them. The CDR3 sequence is CASSFSRDTDTQYF. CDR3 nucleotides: TGTGCCAGCAGTTTCTCCCGGGACACAGATACGCAGTATTTT.

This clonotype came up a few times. In DNA form, the CDR3 reads TGCAGTGCTAGAGATGTAGACAGGGGTAGCAATCAGCCCCAGCATTTT. Residues: CSARDVDRGSNQPQHF. The chain is built from TRBV20-1 and TRBJ1-5; 8 bases agree with TRBD1. Per the germline V gene, CDR1 is DFQATT and CDR2 is SNEGSKA (reference sequence). J gave up 0 bases and V 0 bases, and 4 bases lay outside the gene matches. The CDR3 sequence is 16 residues long.

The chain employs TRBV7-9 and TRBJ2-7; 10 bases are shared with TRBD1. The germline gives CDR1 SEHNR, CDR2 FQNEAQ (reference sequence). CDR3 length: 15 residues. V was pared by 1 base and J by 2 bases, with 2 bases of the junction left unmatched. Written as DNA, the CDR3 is TGTGCCAGCAGCTTAGTGGACAGGGGGGCCTACGAGCAGTACTTC. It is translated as CASSLVDRGAYEQYF.

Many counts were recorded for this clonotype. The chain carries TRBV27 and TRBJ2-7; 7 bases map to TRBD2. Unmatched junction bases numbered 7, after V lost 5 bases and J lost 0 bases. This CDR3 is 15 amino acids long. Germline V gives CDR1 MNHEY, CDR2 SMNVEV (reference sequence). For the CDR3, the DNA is TGTGCCAGCAGTGTTCGCGGGAGCAGCTCCTACGAGCAGTACTTC. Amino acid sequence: CASSVRGSSSYEQYF.

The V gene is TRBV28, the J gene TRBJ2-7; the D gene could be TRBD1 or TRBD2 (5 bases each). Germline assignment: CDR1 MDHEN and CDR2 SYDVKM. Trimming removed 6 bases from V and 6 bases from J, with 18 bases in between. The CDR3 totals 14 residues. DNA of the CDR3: TGTGCCAGCAGCTATTACGCAGGGACGCTCGAGCAGTACTTC. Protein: CASSYYAGTLEQYF.

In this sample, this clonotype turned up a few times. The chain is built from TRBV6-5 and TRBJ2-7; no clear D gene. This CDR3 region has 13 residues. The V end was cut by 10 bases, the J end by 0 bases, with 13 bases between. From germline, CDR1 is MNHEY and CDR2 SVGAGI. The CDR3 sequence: CATMDGYSYEQYF. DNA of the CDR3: TGTGCCACCATGGACGGCTACTCCTACGAGCAGTACTTC.

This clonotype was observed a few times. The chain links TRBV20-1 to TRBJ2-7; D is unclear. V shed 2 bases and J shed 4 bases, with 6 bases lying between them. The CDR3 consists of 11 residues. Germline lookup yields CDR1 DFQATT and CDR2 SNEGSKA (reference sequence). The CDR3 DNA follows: TGCAGTGCTAGATCATCATACGAGCAGTACTTC. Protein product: CSARSSYEQYF.

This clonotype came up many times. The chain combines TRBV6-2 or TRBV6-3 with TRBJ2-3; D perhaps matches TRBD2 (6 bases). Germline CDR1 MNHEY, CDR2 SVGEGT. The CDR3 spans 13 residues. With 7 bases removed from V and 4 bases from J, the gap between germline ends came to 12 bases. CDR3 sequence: CASTSRLADTQYF. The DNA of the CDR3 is TGTGCCAGCACCTCCCGACTAGCAGATACGCAGTATTTT.

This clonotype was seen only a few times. The CDR3 loop reads CASSQSILNTEAFF. The DNA for the CDR3 is TGTGCCAGCAGCCAAAGCATACTGAACACTGAAGCTTTCTTT. The chain uses TRBV7-9 and TRBJ1-1; D is unclear. CDR1 SEHNR and CDR2 FQNEAQ come from the germline V gene (reference sequence). V gave up 5 bases and J gave up 0 bases, with 10 bases separating them. This CDR3 is built from 14 residues.

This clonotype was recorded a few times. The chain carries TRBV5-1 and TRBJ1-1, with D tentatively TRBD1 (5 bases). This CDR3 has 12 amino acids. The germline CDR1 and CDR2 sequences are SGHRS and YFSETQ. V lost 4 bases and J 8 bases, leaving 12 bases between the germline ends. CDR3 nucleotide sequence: TGCGCCAGCAGCGGAGACAGTCAAGAAGCTTTCTTT. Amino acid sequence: CASSGDSQEAFF.

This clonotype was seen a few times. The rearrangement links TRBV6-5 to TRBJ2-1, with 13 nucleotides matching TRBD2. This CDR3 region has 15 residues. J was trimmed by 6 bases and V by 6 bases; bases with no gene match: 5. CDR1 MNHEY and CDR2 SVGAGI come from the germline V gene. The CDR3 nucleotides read TGTGCCAGCAGCGGACTAGCGGGAGTGTCCAATGAGCAGTTCTTC. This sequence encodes CASSGLAGVSNEQFF.